These T cell receptor beta chains were read from a single sample in a study of T cell responses to AZD1222 COVID-19 vaccine. Some clones are missing from TCRdb's copy, which holds only in-frame ones; the method was immunoSEQ multiplex PCR. The sample holds about 120,000 clones, over 80% seen once. Specimen: peripheral blood, collected on day 0 of AZD1222 vaccination. The receptors were gathered from an adult in good health. The CDR3 runs from the conserved cysteine through the conserved F or W. Clone size appears in some rows only: once, few, many, or a class for an expanded clone.

cdr3_length	v_call	j_call	clone_size	cdr3_aa
15	TRBV19	TRBJ1-4	NA	CASHPGGSTNEKLFF
11	TRBV20-1	TRBJ2-7	NA	CSGAGDYEQYF
17	TRBV9	TRBJ1-6	NA	CASSTTPSSSYNSPLHF
13	TRBV9	TRBJ1-6	NA	CASSSRRDSPLHF
18	TRBV19	TRBJ2-1	NA	CASSIDTPGQGGLGEQFF
14	TRBV19	TRBJ2-6	NA	CASRQGTGANVLTF
15	TRBV7-9	TRBJ1-6	once	CASSPGQGYNSPLHF
15	TRBV29-1	TRBJ2-7	NA	CSVGAWKALAYEQYF
14	TRBV4-2	TRBJ1-6	NA	CASSQDVRSSPLHF
15	TRBV6-2/TRBV6-3	TRBJ2-7	NA	CASSSAGSSLYEQYF
15	TRBV14	TRBJ2-5	NA	CASSQVPGAAETQYF
14	TRBV3-1/TRBV3-2	TRBJ1-5	NA	CASSQRTGNQPQHF
14	TRBV5-4	TRBJ1-2	NA	CASSWGGSSYGYTF
15	TRBV28	TRBJ1-5	NA	CASSLGSLGNQPQHF
15	TRBV9	TRBJ2-3	NA	CASSPSGRSEDTQYF
15	TRBV7-3	TRBJ2-7	NA	CASSLSIGQAYEQYF
16	TRBV5-1	TRBJ1-6	NA	CASSFTGARQNSPLHF
13	TRBV10-1	TRBJ2-3	NA	CASRAGGAGTQYF
17	TRBV7-2	TRBJ1-4	NA	CASSLYAAFLTNEKLFF
17	TRBV11-3	TRBJ2-2	NA	CASSLGLAGAFTGELFF
16	TRBV29-1	TRBJ2-1	NA	CSVDRLSGNSYNEQFF
15	TRBV5-1	TRBJ1-1	NA	CASSVTGLVGTEAFF
17	TRBV4-1	TRBJ1-1	NA	CASSQDRGQGGQLEAFF
16	TRBV19	TRBJ1-5	NA	CASSIQGGYSNQPQHF
14	TRBV2	TRBJ2-1	NA	CASSPWGPYNEQFF
13	TRBV30	TRBJ1-4	once	CAWSVGGARKLFF
13	TRBV19	TRBJ1-2	NA	CASTGQLRSGYTF
14	TRBV19	TRBJ2-3	once	CASSETGGSNTQYF
12	TRBV9	TRBJ2-7	few	CASSPGNYEQYF
12	TRBV3-1/TRBV3-2	TRBJ1-1	NA	CASSQVEGEAFF
15	TRBV5-8	TRBJ2-3	NA	CASSFGSGGADTQYF
14	TRBV30	TRBJ1-1	once	CAWSLIAGDTEAFF